The next 30 T cell receptor beta chains were all read from a single sample in a study of vaccination effects on CD4 cells after COVID-19. Assay: immunoSEQ multiplex PCR; the TCRdb copy retains only in-frame clones and omits some. The sample consists of tens of thousands of clones, 77% of them appearing once. These receptors' antigens are unknown. Sequencing in the ViraFEST assay came after antigen-specific CD4+ T cells had been expanded with viral peptide pools, which were used to stimulate PBMC. CD4+ T cells were isolated after less than 13 days of culture. Either the BNT162b2 or mRNA-1273 vaccine was given to participants in two doses. This sample comprised CD4+ T cells from PBMCs cultured with HCoV-NL63 spike peptides, obtained after COVID-19 vaccination. The source is a human donor who received a COVID-19 vaccine.

The rearrangement joins TRBV4-3 to TRBJ1-2; TRBD1 agrees at 9 bases. The trim removed 0 bases at V and 5 bases at J, leaving 7 bases unmatched. This CDR3 region has 16 residues. Germline CDR1 reads LGHNA; CDR2 reads YSLEER. The CDR3 loop reads CASSQDFRQGDYGYTF. DNA of the CDR3: TGCGCCAGCAGCCAAGATTTCAGACAGGGGGATTATGGCTACACCTTC.

The chain has TRBV4-2 and TRBJ2-7, with D possibly being TRBD1 (5 bases). Germline assignment: CDR1 LGHNA and CDR2 YNFKEQ. CDR3 size: 17 residues. Trimming cost V 4 bases and J 0 bases, with 19 bases left between them. The CDR3: CASSPEHLGPSSYEQYF. The CDR3 coding sequence is TGTGCCAGCAGCCCTGAACACTTGGGGCCCAGCTCCTACGAGCAGTACTTC.

The gene calls are TRBV19 and TRBJ1-2; 11 nucleotides agree with TRBD1. V dropped 5 bases and J dropped 4; count of bases not matched to a gene: 9. Germline V gene sequence: CDR1 LNHDA, CDR2 SQIVND (reference sequence). The CDR3 has 16 amino acids. CDR3 residues: CASSSGQGALSYGYTF. In nucleotides, the CDR3 is TGTGCCAGTAGTTCCGGACAGGGGGCGCTTAGCTATGGCTACACCTTC.

This chain joins TRBV6-5 and TRBJ2-1; D gene uncertain. The CDR3 has 12 amino acids. Per the germline V gene, CDR1 is MNHEY and CDR2 is SVGAGI. V lost 7 bases and J 3 bases, leaving 7 bases between the germline ends. Written as DNA, the CDR3 is TGTGCCAGCAAAGCCAACTACAATGAGCAGTTCTTC. It specifies CASKANYNEQFF.

The chain has TRBV7-2 and TRBJ2-1; TRBD1 matches at 8 bases. With V trimmed by 3 bases and J by 4 bases, 5 bases remained unmatched. CDR3 length: 15 amino acids. CDR1 and CDR2 (germline): SGHTA, FQGNSA. The CDR3 DNA sequence: TGTGCCAGCAGCTTCGACAGGGGAGCGTACAATGAGCAGTTCTTC. The encoded protein is CASSFDRGAYNEQFF.

CDR3 sequence: CASSSAGQGNIQYF. The CDR3 DNA follows: TGTGCCAGCAGCTCAGCGGGACAGGGAAACATTCAGTACTTC. V usage is TRBV28 and J usage is TRBJ2-4; 9 bases are shared with TRBD1. Germline V gene data show CDR1 as MDHEN and CDR2 as SYDVKM. The V gene end was trimmed by 6 bases and the J gene end by 6 bases; junction bases not matched to a gene: 6. The CDR3 extends over 14 amino acids.

This chain uses TRBV5-5 with TRBJ1-3; D gene ambiguous. With 4 bases removed from V and 3 bases from J, the gap between germline ends came to 11 bases. CDR3 length: 14 amino acids. CDR1 is SGHKS, CDR2 YYEKEE, per germline (reference sequence). CDR3 DNA: TGTGCCAGCAGCGCGGATTACTTTGGAAACACCATATATTTT. Amino acid sequence: CASSADYFGNTIYF.

V gene TRBV6-5 combines with J gene TRBJ2-1, with a possible D match to TRBD2 (6 bases). V was shortened by 8 bases and J by 0 bases, with 8 bases between the two germline ends. From germline, CDR1 is MNHEY and CDR2 SVGAGI. CDR3 length: 13 amino acids. CDR3 sequence reads: CASQRVSYNEQFF. The CDR3 nucleotides read TGTGCCAGCCAGCGGGTCTCCTACAATGAGCAGTTCTTC.

The chain has TRBV6-4 and TRBJ2-2; TRBD2 is a possible D gene (7 bases). The CDR3 has 14 residues. With 8 bases removed from V and 4 bases from J, the gap between germline ends came to 14 bases. Germline V gives CDR1 MRHNA, CDR2 SNTAGT. CDR3 sequence reads: CASRRGGLTGELFF. CDR3 coding DNA: TGTGCCAGCCGGAGGGGGGGCCTCACCGGGGAGCTGTTTTTT.

The J gene is TRBJ2-1, the V gene TRBV5-1; 9 bases are shared with TRBD2. Germline CDR1 and CDR2: SGHRS and YFSETQ. The CDR3 covers 14 residues. The ends lost 0 bases at V and 8 bases at J; junction bases unmatched: 3. The CDR3 DNA reads as TGCGCCAGCAGCTTGGTAAAGCGGGAGGATGAGCAGTTCTTC. Residues: CASSLVKREDEQFF.

This clone appeared a single time. The V and J genes are TRBV7-9 and TRBJ2-5; possible D gene TRBD2, 5 bases. The CDR3 has 14 residues. The germline V and J ends were trimmed by 6 bases and 2 bases, with 13 bases remaining between them. Germline V lookup: CDR1 SEHNR, CDR2 FQNEAQ (reference sequence). CDR3 amino acids: CASSFGLEQETQYF. The CDR3 DNA is TGTGCCAGCAGTTTCGGACTGGAACAAGAGACCCAGTACTTC.

This clone was detected a few times. The gene calls are TRBV11-2 and TRBJ2-1; 10 bases align to TRBD2. Germline loops: CDR1 SGHAT, CDR2 FQNNGV. The CDR3 extends over 14 amino acids. V gave up 5 bases and J gave up 12 bases; unmatched junction bases: 10. CDR3 coding DNA: TGTGCCAGCAGCCTGGCTAGCGGGAGTGTTGGGCAGTTCTTC. This translates into CASSLASGSVGQFF. Based on the CDR3 plus reference TRBV11-2 and TRBJ2-1, the full variable domain is EAGVAQSPRYKIIEKRQSVAFWCNPISGHATLYWYQQILGQGPKLLIQFQNNGVVDDSQLPKDRFSAERLKGVDSTLKIQPAKLEDSAVYLCASSLASGSVGQFFGPGTRLTVL.

This rearrangement joins TRBV4-1 to TRBJ1-5; D is perhaps TRBD1 (6 bases). Germline V gives CDR1 MGHRA, CDR2 YSYEKL. V was shortened by 11 bases and J by 3 bases, with 14 bases between the two germline ends. The CDR3 covers 13 residues. CDR3 in amino acids: CASAGGVNQPQHF. The CDR3 region has the DNA TGCGCCTCGGCGGGGGGCGTCAATCAGCCCCAGCATTTT.

The chain links TRBV29-1 to TRBJ2-7; D unresolved. In germline, CDR1 is SQVTM, CDR2 ANQGSEA. The V end was cut by 6 bases, the J end by 0 bases, with 9 bases between. This CDR3 is 12 amino acids long. Written as DNA, the CDR3 is TGCAGCGTAGGTCGATCCTCCTACGAGCAGTACTTC. It codes for CSVGRSSYEQYF.

The rearrangement uses TRBV19 and TRBJ1-1; no firm D call. CDR1 is LNHDA and CDR2 is SQIVND in the germline V gene (reference sequence). The CDR3 length is 14 residues. Between the trimmed V and J ends, which lost 0 bases and 0 bases, there was a span of 5 bases. The CDR3 loop is CASSIDAVNTEAFF. The CDR3 DNA sequence: TGTGCCAGTAGTATAGATGCAGTGAACACTGAAGCTTTCTTT.

This chain joins TRBV5-6 and TRBJ1-2; possible D gene TRBD1, 6 bases. The CDR3 totals 13 residues. The V end was cut by 2 bases, the J end by 5 bases, with 10 bases between. Per germline, CDR1 SGHDT and CDR2 YYEEEE. The CDR3 nucleotides read TGTGCCAGCAGCTTACCTCAGGGGTATGGCTACACCTTC. Translating gives CASSLPQGYGYTF.

The chain employs TRBV5-1 and TRBJ2-3; TRBD2 matches 15 bases. Looked up from germline, CDR1 is SGHRS and CDR2 is YFSETQ. This CDR3 is 17 amino acids long. Trimming at V came to 4 bases and at J to 7 bases, leaving 10 bases not matched to a gene. CDR3 sequence: CASSPIRTSGGANTQYF. The CDR3 DNA is TGCGCCAGCAGCCCCATCCGGACTAGCGGGGGGGCAAATACGCAGTATTTT.

The sample holds a few counts of this clone. The chain uses TRBV7-9 and TRBJ2-1, with a possible D match to TRBD1 (6 bases). This CDR3 comprises 12 residues. Germline V gene data show CDR1 as SEHNR and CDR2 as FQNEAQ (reference sequence). Trimming took off 7 bases at V and 10 bases at J, with 14 bases between the two ends. The CDR3 bases are TGTGCCAGCACTCTCGAAAGGGGGGAGCAGTTCTTC. It encodes CASTLERGEQFF.

The rearrangement links TRBV15 to TRBJ2-3; TRBD2 agrees at 12 bases. CDR3 length equals 17 residues. J was trimmed by 6 bases and V by 0 bases; bases with no gene match: 7. Germline V gene sequence: CDR1 LNHNV, CDR2 YYDKDF (reference sequence). The CDR3 region is CATSRDKTSGSYDTQYF. The CDR3 DNA follows: TGTGCCACCAGCAGAGATAAGACTAGCGGGAGTTACGATACGCAGTATTTT.

This clone came up a few times. The chain couples TRBV18 to TRBJ1-2; 7 nucleotides line up with TRBD1. The CDR3 consists of 14 residues. J lost 4 bases, V lost 3 bases, and 5 bases had no gene match. Germline values: CDR1 KGHSH, CDR2 LQKENI. CDR3 sequence (DNA): TGTGCCAGCTCACCTTGGGACAGCCCCTATGGCTACACCTTC. Amino acid sequence: CASSPWDSPYGYTF.

CDR3 sequence: CASNPSGQGRTGELFF. CDR3 nucleotides: TGTGCCAGCAATCCGTCGGGACAGGGTCGGACCGGGGAGCTGTTTTTT. V gene TRBV28 combines with J gene TRBJ2-2, with 9 bases lining up with TRBD1. The CDR3 runs 16 residues. V was clipped by 7 bases and J by 5 bases; unmatched bases: 11. Germline V gene sequence: CDR1 MDHEN, CDR2 SYDVKM.

The V and J genes are TRBV28 and TRBJ1-3, with TRBD1 matching 7 bases. CDR3 size: 15 residues. V trimming: 6 bases; J trimming: 8 bases; junction bases outside the gene matches: 13. Per germline, CDR1 MDHEN and CDR2 SYDVKM. For the CDR3, the DNA is TGTGCCAGCAGCCCCAGACAGGGATCGTGGGACACCATATATTTT. It specifies CASSPRQGSWDTIYF.

V gene TRBV5-4 combines with J gene TRBJ1-3; 11 nucleotides align to TRBD1. CDR3 length: 16 residues. Unmatched junction bases numbered 5, after V lost 4 bases and J lost 2 bases. Germline values: CDR1 SGHNT, CDR2 YYREEE (reference sequence). CDR3 DNA sequence: TGTGCCAGCAGCACAGGGGGACAGGGGGCTGGAAACACCATATATTTT. This encodes CASSTGGQGAGNTIYF.

The V call is TRBV5-1, the J call TRBJ2-5; TRBD2 might be the D (5 bases). The germline CDR1 and CDR2 sequences are SGHRS and YFSETQ. V dropped 4 bases and J dropped 4 bases, with 11 bases sitting between them. The CDR3 extends over 13 amino acids. The CDR3 DNA is TGCGCCAGCAGCCCGGGGTCGCGAGAGACCCAGTACTTC. Translation gives CASSPGSRETQYF.

This clone occurred a few times. This chain uses TRBV28 with TRBJ2-1; 12 bases line up with TRBD2. The CDR3 runs to 18 residues. Germline values: CDR1 MDHEN, CDR2 SYDVKM. The junction had 12 bases not matched to a gene; V was cut back by 5 bases and J by 4 bases. The CDR3 here is CASSPATSGSSLYNEQFF. For the CDR3, the DNA is TGTGCCAGCAGTCCTGCGACTAGCGGGAGCTCCCTATACAATGAGCAGTTCTTC.

This chain uses TRBV7-2 with TRBJ2-7, with D possibly TRBD2 on 7 matching bases. The CDR3 runs to 17 residues. Trimming removed 1 base at V and 1 base at J, with 17 bases between. The germline CDR1 and CDR2 sequences are SGHTA and FQGNSA. CDR3 sequence (DNA): TGTGCCAGCAGCTTAGACGGGGGGCCGATCATGTCCTACGAGCAGTACTTC. Its translation: CASSLDGGPIMSYEQYF.

This rearrangement joins TRBV29-1 to TRBJ1-1; TRBD1 is a possible D gene (6 bases). The germline V and J ends were trimmed by 7 bases and 5 bases, with 14 bases remaining between them. The germline gives CDR1 SQVTM, CDR2 ANQGSEA. There are 12 residues in the CDR3. The CDR3 nucleotides are TGCAGCGCCGACCTAGGGGGAACTGAAGCTTTCTTT. This codes for CSADLGGTEAFF.

The CDR3: CASSRQGRTGELFF. CDR3 sequence (DNA): TGTGCCAGCAGCCGACAGGGGAGGACCGGGGAGCTGTTTTTT. The V call is TRBV13, the J call TRBJ2-2, with 8 bases identical to TRBD1. The ends lost 5 bases at V and 5 bases at J; junction bases unmatched: 4. Germline CDR1 reads PRHDT; CDR2 reads FYEKMQ (reference sequence). The CDR3 runs to 14 residues.

The chain is built from TRBV4-1 and TRBJ2-3; D is unresolved. The CDR3 contains 13 residues. Germline-derived CDR1 and CDR2 are MGHRA and YSYEKL. With 0 bases removed from V and 14 bases from J, the gap between germline ends came to 15 bases. The chain's CDR3 is CASSQDWSSFPYF. The CDR3 DNA reads as TGCGCCAGCAGCCAAGATTGGTCCAGTTTTCCGTATTTT.

A word on this clone: The DNA is omitted, as the CDR3 cannot be located on it reliably, and the CDR3 follows TCRdb's listing. This sequence joins TRBV27 and TRBJ2-1. The CDR3 adds up to 14 amino acids, both ends counted. In germline, CDR1 is MNHEY, CDR2 SMNVEV (reference sequence). This CDR3 is CASSSSGSHNEQFF.